Listed here are 4 T cell receptor beta chains from one sample, sequenced in a study of blood T cell repertoires in COVID-19. Using immunoSEQ multiplex PCR, the repertoire was profiled, and TCRdb retains in-frame clones only, with some absent. This table has some 280,000 clones, approximately 86% appearing once. Material: peripheral blood. These receptors originate from a woman aged 45-65 years with active or convalescent COVID-19.

CDR3 nucleotide sequence: TGTGCCAGCTCGCCAACAGGGAAAATCAATCAGCCCCAGCATTTT. This gives the protein CASSPTGKINQPQHF. V gene TRBV18 combines with J gene TRBJ1-5; D is perhaps TRBD1 (6 bases). CDR3 size: 15 residues. Germline CDR1 KGHSH, CDR2 LQKENI. V was clipped by 6 bases and J by 3 bases, with 15 bases between them. The variable domain in full, with the rest retrieved from reference TRBV18 and TRBJ1-5, is NAGVMQNPRHLVRRRGQEARLRCSPMKGHSHVYWYRQLPEEGLKFMVYLQKENIIDESGMPKERFSAEFPKEGPSILRIQQVVRGDSAAYFCASSPTGKINQPQHFGDGTRLSIL.

The chain combines TRBV5-1 with TRBJ2-1; D is unclear. The CDR3 totals 15 residues. The V end was cut by 0 bases, the J end by 5 bases, with 12 bases between. Germline V gene sequence: CDR1 SGHRS, CDR2 YFSETQ. CDR3 loop: CASSLEAGTHNEQFF. DNA of the CDR3: TGCGCCAGCAGCTTGGAGGCAGGCACTCACAATGAGCAGTTCTTC.

The V gene is TRBV7-2, the J gene TRBJ1-2; D remains unclear. CDR1 SGHTA and CDR2 FQGNSA come from the germline V gene. The length of the CDR3 is 13 residues. Trimming cost V 3 bases and J 6 bases, with 11 bases left between them. Here the CDR3 reads CASSFGSPDGYTF. CDR3 sequence (DNA): TGTGCCAGCAGCTTCGGGTCGCCCGATGGCTACACCTTC.

The chain employs TRBV4-1 and TRBJ2-4, with 7 bases aligning to TRBD2. Germline CDR1 reads MGHRA; CDR2 reads YSYEKL. CDR3 length equals 17 residues. With 2 bases clipped from V and 0 bases from J, the junction kept 7 bases outside the gene matches. This chain's CDR3 is CASSQRGAGLAKNIQYF. The DNA of the CDR3 is TGCGCCAGCAGCCAAAGAGGAGCGGGGCTAGCCAAAAACATTCAGTACTTC.